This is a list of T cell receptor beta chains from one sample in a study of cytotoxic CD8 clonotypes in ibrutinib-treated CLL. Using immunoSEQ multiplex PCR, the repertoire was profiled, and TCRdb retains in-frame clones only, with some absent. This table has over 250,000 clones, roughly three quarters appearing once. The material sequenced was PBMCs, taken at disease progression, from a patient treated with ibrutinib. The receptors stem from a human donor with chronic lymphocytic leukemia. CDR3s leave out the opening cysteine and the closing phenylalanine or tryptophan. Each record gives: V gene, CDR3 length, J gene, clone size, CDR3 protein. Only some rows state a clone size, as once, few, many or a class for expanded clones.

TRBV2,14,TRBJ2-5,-,ASSARAFIGSKTQY
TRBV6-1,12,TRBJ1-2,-,ASNPGPGFYGYT
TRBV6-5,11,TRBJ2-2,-,ASRTPLVGELF
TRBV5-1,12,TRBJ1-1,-,ASSLGGLNTEAF
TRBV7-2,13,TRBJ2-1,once,ASRRLAGAGNEQF
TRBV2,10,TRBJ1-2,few,ASSAQSYGYT
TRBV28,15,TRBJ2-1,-,ASRLTGLAGGGSRQF
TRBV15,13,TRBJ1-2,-,ATSRDGGTSRGYT
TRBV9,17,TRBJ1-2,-,ASSVPLGSDRVSNYGYT
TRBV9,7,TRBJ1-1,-,ATGGWQT
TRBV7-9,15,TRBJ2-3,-,ASSPGLAGVRTDTQY
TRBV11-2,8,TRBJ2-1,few,ASRKGEQF
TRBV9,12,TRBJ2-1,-,ASSVVSTSDEQF
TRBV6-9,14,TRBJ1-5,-,ASSFRDRGTNQPQH
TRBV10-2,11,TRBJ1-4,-,ASSPSEREKLF
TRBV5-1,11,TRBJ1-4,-,ASRTGGGEKLF
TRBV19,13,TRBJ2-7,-,ASSIVSGRWYEQY
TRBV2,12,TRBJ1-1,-,ASTPDRVHTEAF
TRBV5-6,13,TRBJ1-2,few,ASSWKRTGQYGYT
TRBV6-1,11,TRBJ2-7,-,AATGFGTYEQY
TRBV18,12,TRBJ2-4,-,ASSPAEAKNIQY
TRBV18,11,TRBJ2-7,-,ASSPQGAYEQY
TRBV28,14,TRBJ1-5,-,ASSLFPQNFNQPQH
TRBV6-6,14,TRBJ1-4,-,ASNFLGGAANEKLF
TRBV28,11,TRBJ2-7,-,ASSFFVSYEQY
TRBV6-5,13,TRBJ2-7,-,ASSYLAGGLYEQY
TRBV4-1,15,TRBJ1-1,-,ASSQEGTGGLPTEAF
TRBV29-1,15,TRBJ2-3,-,SVMGPEGGGSTDTQY
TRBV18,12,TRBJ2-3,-,ASSPGHQTDTQY
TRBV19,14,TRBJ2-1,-,ASSTNGLAGVNEQF
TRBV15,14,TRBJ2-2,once,ATSTRGGLGPGELF
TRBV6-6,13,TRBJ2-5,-,ASSSWGQDQETQY
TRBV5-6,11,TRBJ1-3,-,ASSLYTGHTIY
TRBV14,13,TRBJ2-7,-,ASSPSGLAGAEQY
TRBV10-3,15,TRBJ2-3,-,AISTLAGGHGTDTQY
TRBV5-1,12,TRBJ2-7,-,ASSPGLAIYEQY